What follows is one T cell receptor (beta chain) and its context. The record originates from a study of blood T cell repertoires in COVID-19. Clones were sequenced by immunoSEQ multiplex PCR, and TCRdb holds only the in-frame ones, with some missing. The table has some 200,000 clones, roughly 87% seen once. The germline V and J ends were trimmed by 0 bases and 6 bases, with 9 bases remaining between them. The germline CDR1 and CDR2 sequences are GTSNPN and SVGIG (reference sequence). This CDR3 is built from 12 residues. V is TRBV30 and J is TRBJ2-7; D is unclear. This TCR was sampled from a woman between 35 and 50 years old with acute or convalescent COVID-19. Material for sequencing was peripheral blood. The chain's CDR3 is CAWSVIDFEQYF. CDR3 in DNA: TGTGCCTGGAGTGTAATAGATTTCGAGCAGTACTTC.